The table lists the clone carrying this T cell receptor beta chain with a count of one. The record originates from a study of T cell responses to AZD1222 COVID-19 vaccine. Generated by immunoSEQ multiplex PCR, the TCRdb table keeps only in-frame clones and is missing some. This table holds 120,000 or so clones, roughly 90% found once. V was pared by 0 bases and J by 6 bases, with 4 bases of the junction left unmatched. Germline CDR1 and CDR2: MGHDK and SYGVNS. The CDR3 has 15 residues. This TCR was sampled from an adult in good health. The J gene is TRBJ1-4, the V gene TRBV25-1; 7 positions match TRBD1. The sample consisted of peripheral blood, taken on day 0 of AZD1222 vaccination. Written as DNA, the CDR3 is TGTGCCAGCAGTGAATATGGTACAGGGGATGAAAAACTGTTTTTT. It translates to CASSEYGTGDEKLFF.